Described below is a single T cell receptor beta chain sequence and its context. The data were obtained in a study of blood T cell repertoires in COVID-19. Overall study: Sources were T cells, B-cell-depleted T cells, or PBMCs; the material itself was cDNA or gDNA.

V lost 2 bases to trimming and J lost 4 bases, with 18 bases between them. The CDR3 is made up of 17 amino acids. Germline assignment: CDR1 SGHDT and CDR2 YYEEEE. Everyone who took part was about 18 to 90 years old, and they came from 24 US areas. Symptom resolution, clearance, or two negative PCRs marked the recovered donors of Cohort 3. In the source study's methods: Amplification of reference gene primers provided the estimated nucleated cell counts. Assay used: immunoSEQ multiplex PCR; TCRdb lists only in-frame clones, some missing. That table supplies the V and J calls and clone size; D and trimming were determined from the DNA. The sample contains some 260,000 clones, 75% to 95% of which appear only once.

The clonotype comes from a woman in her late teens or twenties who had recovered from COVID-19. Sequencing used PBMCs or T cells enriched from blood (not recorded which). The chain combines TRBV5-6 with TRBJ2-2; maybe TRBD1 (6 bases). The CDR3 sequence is CASSLLGQGMGTGELFF. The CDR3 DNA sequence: TGTGCCAGCAGCTTACTTGGGCAGGGGATGGGCACCGGGGAGCTGTTTTTT.